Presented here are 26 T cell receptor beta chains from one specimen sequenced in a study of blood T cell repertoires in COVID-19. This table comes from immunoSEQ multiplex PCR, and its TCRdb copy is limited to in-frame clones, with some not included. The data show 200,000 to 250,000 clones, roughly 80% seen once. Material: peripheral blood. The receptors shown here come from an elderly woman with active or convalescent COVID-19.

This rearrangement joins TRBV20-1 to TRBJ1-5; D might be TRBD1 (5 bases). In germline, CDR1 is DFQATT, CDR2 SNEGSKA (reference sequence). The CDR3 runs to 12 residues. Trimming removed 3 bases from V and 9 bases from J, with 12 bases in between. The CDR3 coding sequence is TGCAGTGCTAGTGGGGGGGATCGGCCCCAGCATTTT. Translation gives CSASGGDRPQHF.

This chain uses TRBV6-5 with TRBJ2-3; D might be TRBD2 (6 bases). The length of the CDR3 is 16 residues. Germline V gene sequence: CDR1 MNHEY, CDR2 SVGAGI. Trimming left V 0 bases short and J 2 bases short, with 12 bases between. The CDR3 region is CASSYSGGSNTDTQYF. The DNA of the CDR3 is TGTGCCAGCAGTTACTCAGGAGGGAGTAACACAGATACGCAGTATTTT.

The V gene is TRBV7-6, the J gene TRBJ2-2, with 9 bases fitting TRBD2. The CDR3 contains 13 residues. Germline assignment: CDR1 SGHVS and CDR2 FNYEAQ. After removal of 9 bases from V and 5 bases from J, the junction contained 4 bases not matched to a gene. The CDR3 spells CASSGRGTGELFF. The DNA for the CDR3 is TGTGCCAGTAGCGGGAGAGGTACCGGGGAGCTGTTTTTT. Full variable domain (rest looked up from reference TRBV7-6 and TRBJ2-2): GAGVSQSPRYKVTKRGQDVALRCDPISGHVSLYWYRQALGQGPEFLTYFNYEAQQDKSGLPNDRFSAERPEGSISTLTIQRTEQRDSAMYRCASSGRGTGELFFGEGSRLTVL.

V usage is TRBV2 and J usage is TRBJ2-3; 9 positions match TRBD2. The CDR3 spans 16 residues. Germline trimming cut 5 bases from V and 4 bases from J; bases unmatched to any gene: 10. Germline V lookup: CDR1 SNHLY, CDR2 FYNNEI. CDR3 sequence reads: CASSQSGGGAADTQYF. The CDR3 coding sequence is TGTGCCAGCAGTCAAAGTGGCGGGGGGGCCGCAGATACGCAGTATTTT.

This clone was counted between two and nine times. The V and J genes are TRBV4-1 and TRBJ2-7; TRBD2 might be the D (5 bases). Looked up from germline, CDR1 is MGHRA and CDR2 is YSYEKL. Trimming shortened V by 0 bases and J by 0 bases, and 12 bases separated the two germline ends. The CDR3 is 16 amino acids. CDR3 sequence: CASSQDHTGTSYEQYF. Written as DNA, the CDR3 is TGCGCCAGCAGCCAAGATCATACGGGAACCTCCTACGAGCAGTACTTC.

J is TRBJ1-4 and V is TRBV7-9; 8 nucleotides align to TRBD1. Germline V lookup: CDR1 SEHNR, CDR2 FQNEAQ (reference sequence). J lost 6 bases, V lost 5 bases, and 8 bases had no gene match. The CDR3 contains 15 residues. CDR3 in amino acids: CASSPTGTGYEKLFF. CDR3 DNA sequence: TGTGCCAGCAGCCCCACCGGGACAGGCTATGAAAAACTGTTTTTT.

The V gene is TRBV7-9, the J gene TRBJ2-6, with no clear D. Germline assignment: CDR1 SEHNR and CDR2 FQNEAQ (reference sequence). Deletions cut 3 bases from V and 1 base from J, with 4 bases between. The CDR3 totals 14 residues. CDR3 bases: TGTGCCAGCAGCTTCCCGTCTGGGGCCAACGTCCTGACTTTC. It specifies CASSFPSGANVLTF. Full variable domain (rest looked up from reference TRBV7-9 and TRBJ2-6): DTGVSQNPRHKITKRGQNVTFRCDPISEHNRLYWYRQTLGQGPEFLTYFQNEAQLEKSRLLSDRFSAERPKGSFSTLEIQRTEQGDSAMYLCASSFPSGANVLTFGAGSRLTVL.

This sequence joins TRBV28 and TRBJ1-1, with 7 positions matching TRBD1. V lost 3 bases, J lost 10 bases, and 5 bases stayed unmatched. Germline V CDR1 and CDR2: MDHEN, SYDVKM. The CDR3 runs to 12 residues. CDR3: CASSFRQGVAFF. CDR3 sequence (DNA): TGTGCCAGCAGTTTCCGGCAGGGGGTAGCTTTCTTT.

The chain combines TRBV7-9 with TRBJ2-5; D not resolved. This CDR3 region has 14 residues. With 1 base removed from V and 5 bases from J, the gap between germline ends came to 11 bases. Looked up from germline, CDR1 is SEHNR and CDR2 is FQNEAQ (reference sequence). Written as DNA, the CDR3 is TGTGCCAGCAGCTTAGGGCCCCGCAGGGAGACCCAGTACTTC. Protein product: CASSLGPRRETQYF.

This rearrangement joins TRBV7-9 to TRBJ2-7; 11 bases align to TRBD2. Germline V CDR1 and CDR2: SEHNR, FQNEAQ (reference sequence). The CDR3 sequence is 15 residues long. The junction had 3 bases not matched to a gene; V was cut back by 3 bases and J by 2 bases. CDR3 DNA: TGTGCCAGCAGCTTTGGGACTAGCGGAGCCTACGAGCAGTACTTC. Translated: CASSFGTSGAYEQYF.

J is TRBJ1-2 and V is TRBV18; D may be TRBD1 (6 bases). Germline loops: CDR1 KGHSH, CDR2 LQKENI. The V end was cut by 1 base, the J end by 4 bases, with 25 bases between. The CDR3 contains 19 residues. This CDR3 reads CASSPLGLRDTLRGYGYTF. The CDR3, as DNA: TGTGCCAGCTCACCACTCGGTCTAAGGGACACCCTCCGGGGCTATGGCTACACCTTC.

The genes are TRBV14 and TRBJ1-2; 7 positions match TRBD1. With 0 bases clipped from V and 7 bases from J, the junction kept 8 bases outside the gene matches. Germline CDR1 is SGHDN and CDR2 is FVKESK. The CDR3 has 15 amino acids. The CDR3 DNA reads TGTGCCAGCAGCCAAGATCGAGGGGGCCTAATTGGCTACACCTTC. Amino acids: CASSQDRGGLIGYTF.

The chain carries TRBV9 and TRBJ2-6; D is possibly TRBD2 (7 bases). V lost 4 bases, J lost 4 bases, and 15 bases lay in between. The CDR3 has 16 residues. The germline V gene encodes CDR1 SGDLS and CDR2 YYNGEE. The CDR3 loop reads CASSPLGGLGANVLTF. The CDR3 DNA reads TGTGCCAGCAGCCCATTGGGGGGGCTCGGGGCCAACGTCCTGACTTTC.

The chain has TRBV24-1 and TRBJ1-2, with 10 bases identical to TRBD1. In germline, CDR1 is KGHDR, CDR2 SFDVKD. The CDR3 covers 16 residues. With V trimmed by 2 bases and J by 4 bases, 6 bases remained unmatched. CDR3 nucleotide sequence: TGTGCCACCAGTGATTCCACGACAGGGGGCGTCTATGGCTACACCTTC. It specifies CATSDSTTGGVYGYTF.

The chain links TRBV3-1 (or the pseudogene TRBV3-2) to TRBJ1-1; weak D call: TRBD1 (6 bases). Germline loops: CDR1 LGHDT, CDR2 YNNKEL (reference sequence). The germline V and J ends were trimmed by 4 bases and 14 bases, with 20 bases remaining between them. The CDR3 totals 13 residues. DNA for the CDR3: TGTGCCAGCAGCCTCTACGCCTCAGGGGAAACCTTCTTT. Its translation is CASSLYASGETFF.

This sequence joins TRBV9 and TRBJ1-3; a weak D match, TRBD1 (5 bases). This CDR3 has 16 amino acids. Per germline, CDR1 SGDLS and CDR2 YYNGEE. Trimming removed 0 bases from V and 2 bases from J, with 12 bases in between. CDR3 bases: TGTGCCAGCAGCGTAGAGACAGAGAGAGCTGGAAACACCATATATTTT. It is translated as CASSVETERAGNTIYF.

CDR3 region: CASSWTAGANVLTF. For the CDR3, the DNA is TGTGCCAGCAGCTGGACAGCTGGGGCCAACGTCCTGACTTTC. This chain joins TRBV27 and TRBJ2-6; TRBD1 is a possible D gene (6 bases). V lost 6 bases, J lost 2 bases, and 8 bases lay in between. Germline lookup yields CDR1 MNHEY and CDR2 SMNVEV (reference sequence). This CDR3 is 14 amino acids long. Full variable domain (remainder filled in from reference TRBV27 and TRBJ2-6): EAQVTQNPRYLITVTGKKLTVTCSQNMNHEYMSWYRQDPGLGLRQIYYSMNVEVTDKGDVPEGYKVSRKEKRNFPLILESPSPNQTSLYFCASSWTAGANVLTFGAGSRLTVL.

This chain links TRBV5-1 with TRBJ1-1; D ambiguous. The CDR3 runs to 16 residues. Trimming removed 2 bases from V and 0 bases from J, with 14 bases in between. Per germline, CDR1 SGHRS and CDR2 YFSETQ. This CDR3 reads CASSFEGLNMNTEAFF. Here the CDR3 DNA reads TGCGCCAGCAGCTTTGAGGGCCTTAACATGAACACTGAAGCTTTCTTT.

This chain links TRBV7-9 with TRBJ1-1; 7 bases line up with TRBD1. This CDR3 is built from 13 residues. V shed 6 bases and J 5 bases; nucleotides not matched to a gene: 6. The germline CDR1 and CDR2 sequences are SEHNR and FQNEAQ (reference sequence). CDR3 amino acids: CASSDRAETEAFF. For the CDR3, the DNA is TGTGCCAGCAGTGACAGGGCTGAAACTGAAGCTTTCTTT.

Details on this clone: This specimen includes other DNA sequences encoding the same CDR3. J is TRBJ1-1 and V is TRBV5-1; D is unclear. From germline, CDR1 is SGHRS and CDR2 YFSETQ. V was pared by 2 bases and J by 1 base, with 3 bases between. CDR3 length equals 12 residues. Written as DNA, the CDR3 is TGCGCCAGCAGCTTCTCGAACACTGAAGCTTTCTTT. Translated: CASSFSNTEAFF.

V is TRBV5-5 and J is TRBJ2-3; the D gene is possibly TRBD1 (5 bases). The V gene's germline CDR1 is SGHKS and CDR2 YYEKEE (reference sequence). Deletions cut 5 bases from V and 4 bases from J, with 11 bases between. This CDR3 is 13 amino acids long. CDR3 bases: TGTGCCAGCAGGCAGCAGGGTTCAGATACGCAGTATTTT. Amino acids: CASRQQGSDTQYF.

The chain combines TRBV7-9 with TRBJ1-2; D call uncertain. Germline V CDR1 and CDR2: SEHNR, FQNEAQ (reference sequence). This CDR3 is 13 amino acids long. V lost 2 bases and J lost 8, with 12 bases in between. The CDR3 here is CASSLFEGSGYTF. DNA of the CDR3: TGTGCCAGCAGCTTATTTGAGGGTTCAGGCTACACCTTC.

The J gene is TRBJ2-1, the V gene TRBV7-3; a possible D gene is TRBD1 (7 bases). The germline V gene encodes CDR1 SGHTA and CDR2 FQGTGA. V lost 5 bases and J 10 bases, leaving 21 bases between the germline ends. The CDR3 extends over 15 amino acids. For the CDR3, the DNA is TGTGCCAGCAGCCCGCTAACAAAACCAGGGGGGGAGCAGTTCTTC. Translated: CASSPLTKPGGEQFF. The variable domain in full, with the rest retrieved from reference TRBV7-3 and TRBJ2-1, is GAGVSQTPSNKVTEKGKYVELRCDPISGHTALYWYRQSLGQGPEFLIYFQGTGAADDSGLPNDRFFAVRPEGSVSTLKIQRTERGDSAVYLCASSPLTKPGGEQFFGPGTRLTVL.

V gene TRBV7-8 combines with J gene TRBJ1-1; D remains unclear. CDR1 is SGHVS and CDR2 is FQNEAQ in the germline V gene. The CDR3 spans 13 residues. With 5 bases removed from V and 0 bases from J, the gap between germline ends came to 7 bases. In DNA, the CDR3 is TGTGCCAGCAGCCACCGGGTGAACACTGAAGCTTTCTTT. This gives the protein CASSHRVNTEAFF.

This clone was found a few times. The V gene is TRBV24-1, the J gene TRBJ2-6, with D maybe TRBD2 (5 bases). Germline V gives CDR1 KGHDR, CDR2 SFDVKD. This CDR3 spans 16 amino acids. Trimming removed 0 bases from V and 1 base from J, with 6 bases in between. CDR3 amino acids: CATSDLGGSGANVLTF. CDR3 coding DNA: TGTGCCACCAGTGATTTGGGCGGGTCTGGGGCCAACGTCCTGACTTTC.

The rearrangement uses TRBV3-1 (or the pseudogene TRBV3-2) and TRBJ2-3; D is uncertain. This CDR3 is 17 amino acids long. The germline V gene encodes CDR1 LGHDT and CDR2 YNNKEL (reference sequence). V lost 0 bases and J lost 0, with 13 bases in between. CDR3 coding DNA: TGTGCCAGCAGCCAAGATTTTCTAGATACTAGCACAGATACGCAGTATTTT. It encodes CASSQDFLDTSTDTQYF.